The TCR beta chain described here comes from a study of blood T cell repertoires in COVID-19. Data came from immunoSEQ multiplex PCR; TCRdb stores just in-frame clones and leaves some out. The repertoire holds nearly 35,000 clones, with around 87% as singletons. This CDR3 contains 16 residues. V dropped 3 bases and J dropped 6 bases, with 17 bases sitting between them. CDR1 is LGHNA, CDR2 YNFKEQ, per germline. This clone was observed once. The sequenced sample was peripheral blood. This clonotype was obtained from a man in his 70s with acute or convalescent COVID-19. The chain has TRBV4-2 and TRBJ2-2; D possibly corresponds to TRBD2 (5 bases). The CDR3 DNA reads as TGTGCCAGCAGCCAGCAACTAGTGGATACGGCCGGGGAGCTGTTTTTT. Amino acid sequence: CASSQQLVDTAGELFF.